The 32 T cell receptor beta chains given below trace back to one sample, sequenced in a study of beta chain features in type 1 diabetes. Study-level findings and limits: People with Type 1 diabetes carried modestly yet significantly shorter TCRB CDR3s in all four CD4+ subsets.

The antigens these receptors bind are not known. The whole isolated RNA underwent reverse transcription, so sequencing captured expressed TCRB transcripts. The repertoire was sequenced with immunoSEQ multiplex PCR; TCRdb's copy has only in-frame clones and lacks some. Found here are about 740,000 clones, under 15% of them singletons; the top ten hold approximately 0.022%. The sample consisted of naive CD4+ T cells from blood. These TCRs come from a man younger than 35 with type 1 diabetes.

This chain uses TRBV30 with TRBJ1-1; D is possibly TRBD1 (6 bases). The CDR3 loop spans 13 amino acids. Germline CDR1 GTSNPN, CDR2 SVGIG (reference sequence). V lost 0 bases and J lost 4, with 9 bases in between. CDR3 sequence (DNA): TGTGCCTGGAGTGTACAGGGACCCACTGAAGCTTTCTTT. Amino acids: CAWSVQGPTEAFF.

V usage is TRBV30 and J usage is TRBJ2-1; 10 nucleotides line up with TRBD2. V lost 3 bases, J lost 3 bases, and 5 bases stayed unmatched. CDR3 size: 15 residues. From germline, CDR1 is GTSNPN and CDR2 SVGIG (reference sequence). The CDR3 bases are TGTGCCTGGAGCCGTAGCGGGGGGCGCTACAATGAGCAGTTCTTC. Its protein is CAWSRSGGRYNEQFF.

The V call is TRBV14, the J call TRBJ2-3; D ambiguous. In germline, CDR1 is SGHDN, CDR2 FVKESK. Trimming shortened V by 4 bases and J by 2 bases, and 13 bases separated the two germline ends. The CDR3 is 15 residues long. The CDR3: CASSPTLRDTDTQYF. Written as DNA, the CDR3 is TGTGCCAGCAGCCCCACCCTTCGCGACACAGATACGCAGTATTTT.

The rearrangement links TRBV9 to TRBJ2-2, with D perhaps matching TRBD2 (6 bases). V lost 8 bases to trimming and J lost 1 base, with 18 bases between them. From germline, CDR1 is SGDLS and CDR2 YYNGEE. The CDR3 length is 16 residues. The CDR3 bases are TGTGCCAGTAGACACGGGAGTCTAGAGAACACCGGGGAGCTGTTTTTT. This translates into CASRHGSLENTGELFF.

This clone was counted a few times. DNA of the CDR3: TGTGCCAGCAGTGGGCTCAGGAGGGGGGCTTTCTTT. Translated, it gives CASSGLRRGAFF. This chain uses TRBV7-2 with TRBJ1-1; weak D call: TRBD1 (6 bases). Germline assignment: CDR1 SGHTA and CDR2 FQGNSA. The V end was cut by 6 bases, the J end by 11 bases, with 16 bases between. The CDR3 spans 12 residues. Drawing the rest from reference TRBV7-2 and TRBJ1-1, the complete variable domain is GAGVSQSPSNKVTEKGKDVELRCDPISGHTALYWYRQSLGQGLEFLIYFQGNSAPDKSGLPSDRFSAERTGGSVSTLTIQRTQQEDSAVYLCASSGLRRGAFFGQGTRLTVV.

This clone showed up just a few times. The CDR3 DNA is TGTGCCAGCCGACTAGCGGGGTTCTCCTACGAGCAGTACTTC. Translated: CASRLAGFSYEQYF. V and J are TRBV7-9 and TRBJ2-7; 11 nucleotides agree with TRBD2. Germline CDR1 SEHNR, CDR2 FQNEAQ (reference sequence). This CDR3 spans 14 amino acids. V lost 8 bases, J lost 0 bases, and 3 bases stayed unmatched.

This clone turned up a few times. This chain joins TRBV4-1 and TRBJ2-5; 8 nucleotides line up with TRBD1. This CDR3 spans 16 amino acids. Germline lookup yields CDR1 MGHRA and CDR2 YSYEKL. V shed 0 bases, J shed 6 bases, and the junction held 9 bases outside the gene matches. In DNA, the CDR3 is TGCGCCAGCAGCCAAGACCCTCGGGGCAGGGGGCAGACCCAGTACTTC. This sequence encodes CASSQDPRGRGQTQYF.

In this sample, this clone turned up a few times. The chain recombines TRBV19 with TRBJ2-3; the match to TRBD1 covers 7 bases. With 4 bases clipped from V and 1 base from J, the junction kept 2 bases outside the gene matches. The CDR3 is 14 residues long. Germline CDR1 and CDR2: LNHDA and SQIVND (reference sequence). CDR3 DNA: TGTGCCAGTAGTAGGGGGACAGGCACAGATACGCAGTATTTT. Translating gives CASSRGTGTDTQYF.

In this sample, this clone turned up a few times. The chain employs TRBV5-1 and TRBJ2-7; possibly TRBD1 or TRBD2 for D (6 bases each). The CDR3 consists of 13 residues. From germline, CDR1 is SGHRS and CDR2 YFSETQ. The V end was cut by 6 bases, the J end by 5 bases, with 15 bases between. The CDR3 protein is CASKRGDSDEQYF. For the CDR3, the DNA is TGCGCCAGCAAGAGGGGGGACTCGGACGAGCAGTACTTC.

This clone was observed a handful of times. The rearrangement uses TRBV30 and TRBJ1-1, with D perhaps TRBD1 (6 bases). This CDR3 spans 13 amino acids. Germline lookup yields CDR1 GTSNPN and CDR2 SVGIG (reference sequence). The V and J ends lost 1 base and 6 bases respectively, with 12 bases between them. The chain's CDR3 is CAWSGRGGAEAFF. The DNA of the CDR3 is TGTGCCTGGAGTGGGCGAGGGGGAGCTGAAGCTTTCTTT.

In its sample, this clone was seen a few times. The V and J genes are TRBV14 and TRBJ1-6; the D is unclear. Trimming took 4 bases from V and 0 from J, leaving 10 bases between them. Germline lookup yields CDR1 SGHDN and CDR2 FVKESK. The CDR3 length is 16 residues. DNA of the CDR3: TGTGCCAGCAGCCGATCAGGAGGCTCCTATAATTCACCCCTCCACTTT. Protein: CASSRSGGSYNSPLHF.

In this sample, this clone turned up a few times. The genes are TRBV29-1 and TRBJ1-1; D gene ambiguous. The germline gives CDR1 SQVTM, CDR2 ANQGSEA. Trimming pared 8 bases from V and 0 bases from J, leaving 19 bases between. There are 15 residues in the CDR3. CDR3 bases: TGCAGCTCACGTGGGAGGTTAGCTATGAACACTGAAGCTTTCTTT. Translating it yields CSSRGRLAMNTEAFF.

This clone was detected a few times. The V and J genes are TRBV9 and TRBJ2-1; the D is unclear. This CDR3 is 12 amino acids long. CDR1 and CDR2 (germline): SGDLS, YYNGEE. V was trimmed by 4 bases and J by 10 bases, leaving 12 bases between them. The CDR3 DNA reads TGTGCCAGCAGCCCTCGGGCGAGCGAGCAGTTCTTC. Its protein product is CASSPRASEQFF.

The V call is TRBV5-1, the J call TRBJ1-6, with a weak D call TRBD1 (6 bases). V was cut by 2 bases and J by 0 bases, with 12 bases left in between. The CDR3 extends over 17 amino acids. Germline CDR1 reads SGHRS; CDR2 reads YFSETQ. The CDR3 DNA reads TGCGCCAGCAGCTTATCGGGACACCTCTCCTATAATTCACCCCTCCACTTT. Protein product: CASSLSGHLSYNSPLHF.

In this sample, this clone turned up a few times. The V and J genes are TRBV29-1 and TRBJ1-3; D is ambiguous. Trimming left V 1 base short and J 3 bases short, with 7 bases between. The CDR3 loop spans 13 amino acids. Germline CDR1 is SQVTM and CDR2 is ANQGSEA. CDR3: CSVEASVGNTIYF. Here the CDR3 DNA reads TGCAGCGTTGAAGCTTCAGTTGGAAACACCATATATTTT.

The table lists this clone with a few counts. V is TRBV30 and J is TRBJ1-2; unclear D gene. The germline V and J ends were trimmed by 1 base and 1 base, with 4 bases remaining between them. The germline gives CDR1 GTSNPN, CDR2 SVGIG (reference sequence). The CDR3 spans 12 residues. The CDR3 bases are TGTGCCTGGAGTGACTTTAACTATGGCTACACCTTC. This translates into CAWSDFNYGYTF.

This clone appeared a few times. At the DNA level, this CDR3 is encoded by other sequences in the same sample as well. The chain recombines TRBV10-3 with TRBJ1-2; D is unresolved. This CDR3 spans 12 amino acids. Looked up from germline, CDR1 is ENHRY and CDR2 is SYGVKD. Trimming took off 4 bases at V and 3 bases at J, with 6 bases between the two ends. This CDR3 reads CAISAGDYGYTF. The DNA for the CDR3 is TGTGCCATCAGTGCCGGGGACTATGGCTACACCTTC.

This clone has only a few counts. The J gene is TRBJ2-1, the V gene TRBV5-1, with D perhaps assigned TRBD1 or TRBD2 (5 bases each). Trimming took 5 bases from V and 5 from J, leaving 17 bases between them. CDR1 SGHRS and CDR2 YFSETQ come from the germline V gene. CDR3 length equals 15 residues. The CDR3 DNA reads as TGCGCCAGCAGTTGGGACGGGAAAGGGCACAATGAGCAGTTCTTC. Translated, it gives CASSWDGKGHNEQFF.

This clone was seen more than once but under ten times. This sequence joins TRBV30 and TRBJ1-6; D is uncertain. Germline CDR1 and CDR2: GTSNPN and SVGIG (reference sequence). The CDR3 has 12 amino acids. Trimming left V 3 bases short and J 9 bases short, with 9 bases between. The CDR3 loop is CAWSRLGSPLHF. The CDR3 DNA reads TGTGCCTGGAGCCGTTTGGGTTCACCCCTCCACTTT.

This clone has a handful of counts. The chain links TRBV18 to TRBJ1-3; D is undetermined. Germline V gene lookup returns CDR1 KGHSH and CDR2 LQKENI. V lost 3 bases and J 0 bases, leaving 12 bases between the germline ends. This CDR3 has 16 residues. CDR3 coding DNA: TGTGCCAGCTCACCCGTAGACCGGAGCTCTGGAAACACCATATATTTT. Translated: CASSPVDRSSGNTIYF.

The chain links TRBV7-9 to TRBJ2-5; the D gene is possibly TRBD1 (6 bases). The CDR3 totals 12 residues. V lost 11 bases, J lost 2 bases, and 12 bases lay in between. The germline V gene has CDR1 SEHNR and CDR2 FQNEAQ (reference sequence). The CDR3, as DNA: TGTGCCTCCCACAGGGCGCAAGAGACCCAGTACTTC. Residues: CASHRAQETQYF.

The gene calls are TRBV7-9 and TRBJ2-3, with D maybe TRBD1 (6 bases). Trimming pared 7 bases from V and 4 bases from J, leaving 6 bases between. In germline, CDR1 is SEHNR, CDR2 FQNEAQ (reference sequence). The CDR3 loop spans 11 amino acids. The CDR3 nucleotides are TGTGCCAGCACAGGGGCAGATACGCAGTATTTT. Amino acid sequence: CASTGADTQYF.

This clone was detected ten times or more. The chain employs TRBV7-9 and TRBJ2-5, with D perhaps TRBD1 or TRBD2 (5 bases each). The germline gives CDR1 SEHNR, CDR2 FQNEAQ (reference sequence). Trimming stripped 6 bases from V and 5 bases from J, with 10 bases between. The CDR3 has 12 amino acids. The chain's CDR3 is CASRRGSETQYF. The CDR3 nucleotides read TGTGCCAGCAGGAGGGGATCGGAGACCCAGTACTTC. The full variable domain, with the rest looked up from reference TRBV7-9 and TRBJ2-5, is DTGVSQNPRHKITKRGQNVTFRCDPISEHNRLYWYRQTLGQGPEFLTYFQNEAQLEKSRLLSDRFSAERPKGSFSTLEIQRTEQGDSAMYLCASRRGSETQYFGPGTRLLVL.

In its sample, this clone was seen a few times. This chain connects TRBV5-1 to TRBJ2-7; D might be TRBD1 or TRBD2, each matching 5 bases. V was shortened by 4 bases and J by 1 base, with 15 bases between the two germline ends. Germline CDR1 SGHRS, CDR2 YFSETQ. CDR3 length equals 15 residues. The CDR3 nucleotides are TGCGCCAGCAGCGTGGGACGGGTGGCGTCCTACGAGCAGTACTTC. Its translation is CASSVGRVASYEQYF.

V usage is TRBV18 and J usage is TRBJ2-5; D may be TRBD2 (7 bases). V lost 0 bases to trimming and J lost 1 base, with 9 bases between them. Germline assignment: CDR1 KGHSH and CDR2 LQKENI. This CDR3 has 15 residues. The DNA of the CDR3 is TGTGCCAGCTCACCACCGGGGGGGCCCCAAGAGACCCAGTACTTC. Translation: CASSPPGGPQETQYF.

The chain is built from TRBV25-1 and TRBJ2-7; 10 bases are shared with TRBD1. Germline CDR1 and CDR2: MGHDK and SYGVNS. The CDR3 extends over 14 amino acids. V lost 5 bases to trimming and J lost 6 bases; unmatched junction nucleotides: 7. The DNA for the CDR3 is TGTGCCAGCAGTACTAGGGACAGGGGAGGCGAGCAGTACTTC. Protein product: CASSTRDRGGEQYF.

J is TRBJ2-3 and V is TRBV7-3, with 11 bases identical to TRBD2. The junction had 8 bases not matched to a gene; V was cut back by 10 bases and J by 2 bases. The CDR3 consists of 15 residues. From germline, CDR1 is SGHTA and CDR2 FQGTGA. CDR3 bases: TGTGCCACCGCCCGACTAGCGGGGCCCACAGATACGCAGTATTTT. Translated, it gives CATARLAGPTDTQYF.

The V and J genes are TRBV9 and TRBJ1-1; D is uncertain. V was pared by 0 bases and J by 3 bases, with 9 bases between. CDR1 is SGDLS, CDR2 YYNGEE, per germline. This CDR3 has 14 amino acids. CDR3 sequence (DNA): TGTGCCAGCAGCGTAGTGGTCGACTACACTGAAGCTTTCTTT. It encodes CASSVVVDYTEAFF.

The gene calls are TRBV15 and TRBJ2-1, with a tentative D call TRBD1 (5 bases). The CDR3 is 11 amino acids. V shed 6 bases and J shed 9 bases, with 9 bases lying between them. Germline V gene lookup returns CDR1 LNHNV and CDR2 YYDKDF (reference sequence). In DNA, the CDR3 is TGTGCCACCAGGAGAAGGGGTGAGCAGTTCTTC. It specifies CATRRRGEQFF.

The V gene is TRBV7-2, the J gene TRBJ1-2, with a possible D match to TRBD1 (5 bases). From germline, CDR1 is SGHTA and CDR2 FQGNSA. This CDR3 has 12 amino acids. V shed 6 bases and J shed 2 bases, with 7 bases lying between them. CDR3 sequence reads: CASSRQNYGYTF. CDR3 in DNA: TGTGCCAGCAGTAGACAGAACTATGGCTACACCTTC.

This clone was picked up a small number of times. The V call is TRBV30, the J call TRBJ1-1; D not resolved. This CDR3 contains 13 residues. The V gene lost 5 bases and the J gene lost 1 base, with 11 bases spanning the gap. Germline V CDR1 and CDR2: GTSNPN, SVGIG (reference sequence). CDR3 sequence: CAWDKETNTEAFF. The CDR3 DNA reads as TGTGCCTGGGACAAGGAGACGAACACTGAAGCTTTCTTT.

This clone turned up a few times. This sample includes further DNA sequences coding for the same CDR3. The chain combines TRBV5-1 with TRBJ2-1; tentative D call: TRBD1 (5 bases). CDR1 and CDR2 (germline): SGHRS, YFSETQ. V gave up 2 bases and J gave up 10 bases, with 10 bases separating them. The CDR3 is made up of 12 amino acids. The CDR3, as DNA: TGCGCCAGCAGCTTAGGGGATGGGGAGCAGTTCTTC. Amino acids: CASSLGDGEQFF.